This entry lists 6 T cell receptor beta chains sequenced from one sample in a study of cytomegalovirus exposure and HLA in healthy donors. This PCR relied on a set of 60 Vbeta primers and 13 Jbeta primers. Using immunoSEQ multiplex PCR, the repertoire was profiled, and TCRdb retains in-frame clones only, with some absent. The table has under 200,000 clones, roughly 80% seen once. Material for sequencing was PBMCs. These receptors originate from a woman under 40 in good health and CMV-seronegative.

Here the CDR3 reads CASSLSGGRGNEQFF. The CDR3 DNA is TGTGCCAGCAGCTTATCGGGGGGGCGGGGAAATGAGCAGTTCTTC. This chain joins TRBV7-2 and TRBJ2-1; TRBD2 aligns across 8 bases. CDR3 length: 15 amino acids. Trimming removed 2 bases from V and 7 bases from J; junction bases left unmatched: 7. From germline, CDR1 is SGHTA and CDR2 FQGNSA.

In its sample, this clone was seen once. The chain has TRBV27 and TRBJ2-7, with D possibly being TRBD2 (6 bases). There are 11 residues in the CDR3. Germline V gene lookup returns CDR1 MNHEY and CDR2 SMNVEV (reference sequence). V was clipped by 5 bases and J by 6 bases, with 8 bases between them. Written as DNA, the CDR3 is TGTGCCAGCAGTACCGGGAGCGAGCAGTACTTC. Translated, it gives CASSTGSEQYF.

In this sample, this clone turned up a few times. The V gene is TRBV7-2, the J gene TRBJ2-1; 13 bases are a match to TRBD2. This CDR3 region has 18 residues. Trimming cost V 6 bases and J 0 bases; bases outside gene matches: 8. Germline loops: CDR1 SGHTA, CDR2 FQGNSA. The CDR3 sequence: CASSFPGLAGSSYNEQFF. The CDR3, as DNA: TGTGCCAGCAGTTTTCCGGGACTAGCGGGGAGCTCCTACAATGAGCAGTTCTTC.

Ten or more counts support this clone. V usage is TRBV5-4 and J usage is TRBJ1-2, with D tentatively TRBD1 (6 bases). Between the trimmed V and J ends, which lost 5 bases and 5 bases, there was a span of 13 bases. Germline CDR1 is SGHNT and CDR2 is YYREEE (reference sequence). The CDR3 length is 13 residues. DNA of the CDR3: TGTGCCAGCAGTAACAGGGATCTATATGGCTACACCTTC. This gives the protein CASSNRDLYGYTF.

Comments on this clone: The junction and the germline gene differ at one end; a read error may be behind it. This chain connects TRBV11-2 to TRBJ2-5; no firm D call. The CDR3 extends over 18 amino acids. In germline, CDR1 is SGHAT, CDR2 FQNNGV. This chain's CDR3 is CASSLYSLSIPHQGTQYF. Here the CDR3 DNA reads TGTGCCAGCAGCTTATATAGCCTTTCAATTCCTCACCAAGGGACCCAGTACTTC.

A remark on this clone: One end of the junction does not line up with germline, which may come from a read error. The CDR3 DNA reads TGCAGTGCCTCACCCGGACTACAGATCTTC. Amino acids: CSASPGLQIF. The rearrangement uses TRBV20-1 and TRBJ2-1; a weak D match, TRBD2 (6 bases). The CDR3 runs to 10 residues. Germline V gene sequence: CDR1 DFQATT, CDR2 SNEGSKA (reference sequence).